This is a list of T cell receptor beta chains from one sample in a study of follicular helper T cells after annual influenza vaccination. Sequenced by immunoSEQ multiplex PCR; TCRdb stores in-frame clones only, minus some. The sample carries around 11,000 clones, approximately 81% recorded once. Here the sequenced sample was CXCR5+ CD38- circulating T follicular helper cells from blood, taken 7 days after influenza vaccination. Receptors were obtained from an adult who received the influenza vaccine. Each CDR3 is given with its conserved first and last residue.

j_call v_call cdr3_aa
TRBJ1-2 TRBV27 CASRQSIADVIYGYTF
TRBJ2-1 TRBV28 CASSPGTSLFF
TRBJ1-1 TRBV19 CASSIAGQGATEAFF
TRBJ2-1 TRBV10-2 CASSRGDRDEQFF
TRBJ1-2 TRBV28 CASSLLPGNYGYTF
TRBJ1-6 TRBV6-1 CASSGSLTGRSPLHF
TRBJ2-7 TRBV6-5 CASSYRQADSYEQYF
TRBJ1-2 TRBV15 CATRTGELGYTF
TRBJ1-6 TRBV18 CASSPLRARSQALHF
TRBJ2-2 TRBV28 CASSFSQGATGELFF
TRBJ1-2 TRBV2 CASSERGYYGYTF
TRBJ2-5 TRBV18 CASSPPGGRGPTETQYF
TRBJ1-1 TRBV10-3 CAISEGNGDTEAFF
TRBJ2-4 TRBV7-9 CASSQGAGGQRYIQYF
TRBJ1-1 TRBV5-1 CASRTTGEDTEAFF
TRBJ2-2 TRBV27 CASRLAGFGAGELFF
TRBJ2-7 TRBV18 CASSPQGLDYEQYF
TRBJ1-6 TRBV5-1 CASSLDRSSNSPLHF
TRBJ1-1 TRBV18 CASSRGQDPSGAFF
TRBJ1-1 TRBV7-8 CASSLGVGTEQAFF
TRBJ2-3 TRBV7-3 CASSFTNDRSDTQYF
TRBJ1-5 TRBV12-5 CASGLPGQGYQPQHF
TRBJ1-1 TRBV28 CASSLRGGGRTEAFF
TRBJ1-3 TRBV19 CASSIGGVSGNTIYF
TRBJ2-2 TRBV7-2 CASSSQGRGTGELFF
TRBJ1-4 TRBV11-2 CASSLGVPGSGGKLFF
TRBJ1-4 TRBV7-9 CASSLGDRENEKLFF
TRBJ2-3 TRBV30 CAIDRGTVADTQYF
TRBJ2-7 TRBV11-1 CASSQGGQGYEQYF
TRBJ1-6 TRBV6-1 CASSGNNRASPLHF
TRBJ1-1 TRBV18 CASSPQGGTEAFF
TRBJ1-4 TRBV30 CACAPDRNEKLFF
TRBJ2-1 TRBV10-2 CASSDPSGVYEQFF
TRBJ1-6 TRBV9 CAGSTTPSYNSPLHF
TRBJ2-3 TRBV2 CASSIMGPDTQYF
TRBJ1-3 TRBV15 CATSRDGQGGGNTIYF
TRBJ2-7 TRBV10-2 CASRLGGGGYEQYF
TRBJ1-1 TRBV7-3 CASSPNPGQNTEAFF
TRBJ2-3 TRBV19 CASNPADSGADTQYF
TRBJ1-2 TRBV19 CASSRQQVSYGYTF
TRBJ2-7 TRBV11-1 CASSPGQGESYEQYF
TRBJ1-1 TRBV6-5 CASRVTGITEAFF
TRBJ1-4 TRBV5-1 CASSLSTGSEKLFF
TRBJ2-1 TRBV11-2 CASSLGNSGGLNEQFF
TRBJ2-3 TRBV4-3 CASSHSGDSTDTQYF